Listed here are 15 T cell receptor beta chains from one sample, sequenced in a study of neoadjuvant anti-PD-1 for oral cavity cancer. The assay was immunoSEQ multiplex PCR, and TCRdb's table has in-frame clones only and misses some. The sample shows about 16,000 clones, 64% of them seen only once. Source: PBMCs, taken before nivolumab (anti-PD-1) treatment. The receptors come from a person aged 40 to 85 with oral cavity squamous cell carcinoma.

This chain joins TRBV7-2 and TRBJ2-2, with a weak D call TRBD2 (6 bases). CDR1 and CDR2 (germline): SGHTA, FQGNSA. The CDR3 covers 15 residues. V dropped 1 base and J dropped 6 bases, with 12 bases sitting between them. Written as DNA, the CDR3 is TGTGCCAGCAGCTTAGTTGGTAGCGGAGCCGGGGAGCTGTTTTTT. Its translation: CASSLVGSGAGELFF.

The J gene is TRBJ2-7, the V gene TRBV27; 11 positions agree with TRBD2. From germline, CDR1 is MNHEY and CDR2 SMNVEV (reference sequence). The CDR3 consists of 15 residues. V was pared by 4 bases and J by 4 bases, with 6 bases of the junction left unmatched. The CDR3 sequence is CASSYQGLAAYEQYF. The CDR3 DNA reads as TGTGCCAGCAGTTATCAGGGACTAGCGGCATACGAGCAGTACTTC.

This clone came up a few times. The chain recombines TRBV10-2 with TRBJ2-7, with 7 bases lining up with TRBD2. The germline CDR1 and CDR2 sequences are WSHSY and SAAADI. There are 12 residues in the CDR3. V lost 8 bases, J lost 5 bases, and 6 bases stayed unmatched. The CDR3 sequence: CASATSRDEQYF. In DNA form, the CDR3 reads TGCGCCAGCGCGACTAGCAGGGACGAGCAGTACTTC.

The chain employs TRBV7-8 and TRBJ1-2, with 9 bases identical to TRBD1. The trim removed 5 bases at V and 5 bases at J, leaving 12 bases unmatched. The CDR3 totals 16 residues. Germline V gives CDR1 SGHVS, CDR2 FQNEAQ. The CDR3 loop is CASSQTDRGSTYGYTF. Here the CDR3 DNA reads TGTGCCAGCAGCCAGACGGACAGGGGATCTACTTATGGCTACACCTTC.

This chain uses TRBV7-8 with TRBJ2-3; D is uncertain. The CDR3 sequence is 15 residues long. The germline V gene encodes CDR1 SGHVS and CDR2 FQNEAQ. The V end was cut by 5 bases, the J end by 0 bases, with 12 bases between. The CDR3 protein is CASSPYLPSTDTQYF. In DNA, the CDR3 is TGTGCCAGCAGCCCCTATTTACCTAGCACAGATACGCAGTATTTT.

The rearrangement uses TRBV6-5 and TRBJ1-2; no firm D call. This CDR3 region has 16 residues. V was clipped by 2 bases and J by 2 bases, with 15 bases between them. The germline gives CDR1 MNHEY, CDR2 SVGAGI. The CDR3 nucleotides read TGTGCCAGCAGTTACGCACAGCCCAACCCCAACTATGGCTACACCTTC. Translation gives CASSYAQPNPNYGYTF.

The chain uses TRBV6-1 and TRBJ1-3; D is possibly TRBD1 (6 bases). The CDR3 is made up of 16 amino acids. V lost 4 bases, J lost 0 bases, and 13 bases lay in between. Germline lookup yields CDR1 MNHNS and CDR2 SASEGT. CDR3 sequence reads: CASSAGTPSSGNTIYF. The CDR3, as DNA: TGTGCCAGCAGTGCCGGGACACCGAGCTCTGGAAACACCATATATTTT.

This clone was observed a single time. The chain couples TRBV2 to TRBJ2-5; D is possibly TRBD2 (6 bases). V was clipped by 7 bases and J by 5 bases, with 23 bases between them. Germline assignment: CDR1 SNHLY and CDR2 FYNNEI. The CDR3 length is 16 residues. The CDR3 DNA follows: TGTGCCAGCATGCAACTAGCAGCCCTATCGGGGGAGACCCAGTACTTC. Translated, it gives CASMQLAALSGETQYF.

The CDR3, as DNA: TGTGCCAGCAGTATCGGGACAGGGGGCTACGAGCAGTACTTC. The encoded protein is CASSIGTGGYEQYF. The chain joins TRBV5-6 to TRBJ2-7; 11 positions agree with TRBD1. Germline CDR1 SGHDT, CDR2 YYEEEE. Losses at the gene ends were 5 bases for V and 3 bases for J; bases not matched to a gene: 4. CDR3 size: 14 residues.

The rearrangement joins TRBV13 to TRBJ2-1; 7 positions agree with TRBD2. V lost 2 bases to trimming and J lost 4 bases; unmatched junction nucleotides: 5. This CDR3 comprises 15 residues. Germline assignment: CDR1 PRHDT and CDR2 FYEKMQ (reference sequence). The CDR3 nucleotides are TGTGCCAGCAGCTTAAGGGGAGCGGGATACAATGAGCAGTTCTTC. It encodes CASSLRGAGYNEQFF.

This chain joins TRBV7-3 and TRBJ2-3; D unresolved. This CDR3 is built from 12 residues. The V end lost 8 bases, the J end lost 6 bases, and 12 bases lay between the germline ends. The germline CDR1 and CDR2 sequences are SGHTA and FQGTGA. CDR3 nucleotide sequence: TGTGCCAGCTGGGTGTTGAAGGATACGCAGTATTTT. Translated: CASWVLKDTQYF.

The chain has TRBV19 and TRBJ1-2, with a weak D call TRBD1 (6 bases). Trimming stripped 5 bases from V and 4 bases from J, with 20 bases between. The CDR3 is made up of 16 amino acids. Germline loops: CDR1 LNHDA, CDR2 SQIVND (reference sequence). Here the CDR3 DNA reads TGTGCCAGTAGTTCGCGGACAGACCCAAGCGGCTATGGCTACACCTTC. As protein: CASSSRTDPSGYGYTF.

This chain uses TRBV25-1 with TRBJ1-1; 10 bases agree with TRBD1. The CDR3 runs to 14 residues. Losses at the gene ends were 6 bases for V and 7 bases for J; bases not matched to a gene: 8. Germline CDR1 is MGHDK and CDR2 is SYGVNS. The CDR3 region has the DNA TGTGCCAGCAGCCGGGGACAGGGGCCCTATGAAGCTTTCTTT. This translates into CASSRGQGPYEAFF.

The rearrangement links TRBV7-3 to TRBJ2-1; D might be TRBD2 (5 bases). The CDR3 totals 13 residues. V dropped 5 bases and J dropped 6 bases, with 11 bases sitting between them. The germline V gene has CDR1 SGHTA and CDR2 FQGTGA. The CDR3 DNA reads TGTGCCAGCAGCCCCTATGGACTCAATGAGCAGTTCTTC. Translation gives CASSPYGLNEQFF.

The sample holds a few counts of this clone. This chain connects TRBV7-3 to TRBJ2-7, with 11 bases identical to TRBD2. The CDR3 loop spans 16 amino acids. V lost 8 bases to trimming and J lost 7 bases; unmatched junction nucleotides: 16. The V gene's germline CDR1 is SGHTA and CDR2 FQGTGA. The CDR3 coding sequence is TGTGCCAGCCCCCTAGACACTAGCGGGAGCCGGTATGAGCAGTACTTC. Translating it yields CASPLDTSGSRYEQYF.